This T cell receptor (beta chain) comes out of a study of vaccination and CD4 T cells after COVID-19. The treatment denotes: roughly 10-day PBMC culture with coronavirus spike peptide pools or control peptides (ViraFEST assay). Oncomine TCR Beta short-read sequencing was applied to DNA from cultured CD4+ T cells. MiXCR was run by TCRdb on the PCR reads, yielding one entry per CDR3 protein. The data show around 19,000 distinct CDR3 sequences, about 41% seen once. This clonotype was counted only a few times. Its antigen is still unknown. V shed 6 bases and J 5 bases; nucleotides not matched to a gene: 10. Looked up from germline, CDR1 is LNHDA and CDR2 is SQIVND (reference sequence). CDR3 length equals 15 residues.

This rearrangement joins TRBV19 to TRBJ1-5; TRBD1 aligns across 7 bases. The origin of this receptor is a human donor who had recovered from COVID-19. The sequenced sample was CD4+ T cells from blood, cultured in vitro, obtained after SARS-CoV-2 vaccination. Here the CDR3 DNA reads TGTGCCAGTAGCCGACAGGGAGTGGGAGATCAGCCCCAGCATTTT. It yields the protein CASSRQGVGDQPQHF.